Listed below are T cell receptor beta chains from one sample, sequenced in a study of response to subunit inactivated influenza vaccine. TCRdb redid the calling of the RT-PCR reads with MiXCR, one entry per CDR3 protein. The data hold 530,000 or so distinct CDR3 sequences, with around 25% observed a single time. Material: CD4+ T cells sorted from PBMCs, obtained about 5 days after vaccination. Every receptor here comes from a man aged 50-59 years who received an inactivated influenza vaccine. Both conserved end residues are part of each CDR3. D genes are given only for firm matches. A row's size may be missing; if present it is once, few, many or a size class.

few,.,TRBV11-2,TRBJ2-3,CASSFSVPDTQYF,TGTGCCAGCAGCTTTTCGGTCCCAGATACGCAGTATTTT
.,.,TRBV5-6,TRBJ2-2,CASSSLSGPGGLFF,TGTGCCAGCAGCTCCCTAAGTGGACCCGGGGGGCTGTTTTTT
.,TRBD2,TRBV10-3,TRBJ2-1,CAISEFRTSGSNEQFF,TGTGCCATCAGTGAGTTTCGGACTAGCGGATCAAATGAGCAGTTCTTC
few,TRBD2,TRBV20-1,TRBJ2-1,CSASRWEGNVEQFF,TGCAGTGCTAGTAGGTGGGAGGGCAACGTTGAGCAGTTCTTC
.,TRBD1,TRBV7-2,TRBJ1-6,CASSLLVRGRSPLHF,TGTGCCAGCAGCTTATTAGTCAGGGGGCGCTCACCCCTCCACTTT
.,TRBD2,TRBV4-2,TRBJ2-1,CASSHPGLADNEQFF,TGTGCCAGCAGCCACCCGGGACTAGCGGACAATGAGCAGTTCTTC
few,.,TRBV20-1,TRBJ2-7,CSAQGASYEQYF,TGCAGTGCTCAAGGGGCTAGCTACGAGCAGTACTTC
once,TRBD2,TRBV5-1,TRBJ2-1,CASSRQGGGRQDEQFF,TGCGCCAGCAGCCGCCAAGGCGGGGGGAGACAGGATGAGCAGTTCTTC
.,TRBD2,TRBV2,TRBJ2-1,CASSWMAGGLFNEQFF,TGTGCCAGCAGCTGGATGGCGGGGGGATTGTTCAATGAGCAGTTCTTC
few,TRBD2,TRBV10-3,TRBJ2-2,CAISPKTGGSNTGELFF,TGTGCCATCAGCCCCAAGACGGGGGGGTCGAACACCGGGGAGCTGTTTTTT
few,TRBD2,TRBV5-1,TRBJ2-1,CASSKTGLFAEQFF,TGCGCCAGCAGCAAAACGGGACTATTCGCTGAGCAGTTCTTC
few,TRBD1,TRBV12-3/TRBV12-4,TRBJ2-7,CASMNFGTGVYEQYF,TGTGCCAGCATGAATTTTGGGACAGGGGTCTACGAGCAGTACTTC
.,.,TRBV7-2,TRBJ2-7,CASSLGVGGYEQYF,TGTGCCAGCAGCTTGGGGGTGGGCGGCTACGAGCAGTACTTC
.,TRBD1,TRBV4-3,TRBJ1-1,CASSGQGERTEAFF,TGCGCCAGCAGTGGACAGGGAGAGAGGACTGAAGCTTTCTTT
.,TRBD1,TRBV3-1,TRBJ2-6,CASIDRGSGANVLTF,TGTGCCAGCATCGACAGGGGCTCTGGGGCCAACGTCCTGACTTTC
few,.,TRBV2,TRBJ2-4,CASRGGGGVSAQYF,TGTGCCAGCAGAGGGGGAGGAGGTGTGTCGGCTCAGTACTTC
few,TRBD2,TRBV12-3/TRBV12-4,TRBJ2-1,CASSLRRAGGSNEQFF,TGTGCCAGCAGTTTAAGGAGAGCGGGGGGGTCAAATGAGCAGTTCTTC
.,.,TRBV11-2,TRBJ1-2,CASSLDAPGSSPYGYTF,TGTGCCAGCAGCTTAGATGCCCCGGGAAGCTCTCCCTATGGCTACACCTTC
.,.,TRBV12-3/TRBV12-4,TRBJ2-2,CASSRGGTHTGELFF,TGTGCCAGCAGTCGTGGCGGGACTCACACCGGGGAGCTGTTTTTT
.,TRBD2,TRBV6-2/TRBV6-3,TRBJ2-5,CASSYVPGGVQETQYF,TGTGCCAGCAGTTACGTCCCGGGAGGGGTACAAGAGACCCAGTACTTC
.,.,TRBV7-9,TRBJ2-7,CASSPSLTTYEQYF,TGTGCCAGCAGCCCTTCCCTGACCACCTACGAGCAGTACTTC
many,.,TRBV21-1,TRBJ1-1,CASRKPGNTEAFF,TGTGCCAGCCGAAAGCCAGGGAACACTGAAGCTTTCTTT
few,.,TRBV12-3/TRBV12-4,TRBJ2-2,CASSPPGLPNTGELFF,TGTGCCAGCAGTCCACCGGGACTCCCGAACACCGGGGAGCTGTTTTTT
few,.,TRBV12-3/TRBV12-4,TRBJ1-1,CASSTGRGHTEAFF,TGTGCCAGCAGTACAGGGAGAGGGCACACTGAAGCTTTCTTT
.,.,TRBV6-2/TRBV6-3,TRBJ2-7,CASKSIRVYEQYF,TGTGCCAGCAAATCCATCAGAGTCTACGAGCAGTACTTC
.,.,TRBV5-1,TRBJ2-7,CASRLGQGRYEQYF,TGCGCCAGCAGGTTGGGGCAGGGAAGATACGAGCAGTACTTC
few,TRBD1,TRBV25-1,TRBJ2-1,CASSPRRDSPYNEQFF,TGTGCCAGCAGTCCCCGAAGGGACAGCCCATACAATGAGCAGTTCTTC
.,.,TRBV30,TRBJ2-1,CAWNLVFGNEQFF,TGTGCCTGGAATCTCGTTTTTGGGAATGAGCAGTTCTTC
few,TRBD1,TRBV12-3/TRBV12-4,TRBJ2-7,CASRLGTGAYEQYF,TGTGCCAGCAGACTAGGGACAGGGGCCTACGAGCAGTACTTC
.,.,TRBV6-2/TRBV6-3,TRBJ1-5,CASSAWEEFQPQHF,TGTGCCAGCAGTGCCTGGGAGGAATTTCAGCCCCAGCATTTT
.,TRBD1,TRBV4-1,TRBJ2-1,CASSPSSGTDNEQFF,TGCGCCAGCAGCCCATCCTCCGGGACAGATAATGAGCAGTTCTTC
.,.,TRBV28,TRBJ2-5,CAARTAQETQYF,TGTGCCGCTAGGACGGCCCAAGAGACCCAGTACTTC
few,.,TRBV21-1,TRBJ2-7,CASSKVETSGIYEQYF,TGTGCCAGCAGCAAAGTAGAAACTAGCGGGATATACGAGCAGTACTTC
.,.,TRBV4-2,TRBJ2-5,CASSQDNRGRETQYF,TGTGCCAGCAGCCAAGATAACCGGGGAAGAGAGACCCAGTACTTC
many,.,TRBV12-3/TRBV12-4,TRBJ2-4,CASSLAGQNIQYF,TGTGCCAGCAGTTTAGCGGGGCAAAACATTCAGTACTTC
.,.,TRBV6-5,TRBJ1-4,CASSYSGSATNEKLFF,TGTGCCAGCAGTTACTCCGGTTCGGCAACTAATGAAAAACTGTTTTTT
.,.,TRBV2,TRBJ2-7,CASSVGGRNSYEQYF,TGTGCCAGCAGTGTGGGGGGCCGTAACTCCTACGAGCAGTACTTC
.,TRBD1,TRBV28,TRBJ2-1,CASRGTGSYNEQFF,TGTGCCAGCAGGGGGACAGGTTCGTACAATGAGCAGTTCTTC
.,TRBD1,TRBV20-1,TRBJ1-1,CSANTGGDTEAFF,TGCAGTGCTAATACAGGGGGCGACACTGAAGCTTTCTTT
few,.,TRBV5-1,TRBJ2-5,CASSAGLYQETQYF,TGCGCCAGCAGCGCCGGACTATACCAAGAGACCCAGTACTTC
.,TRBD2,TRBV5-1,TRBJ2-4,CASSFTSGRSGKNIQYF,TGCGCCAGCAGCTTCACTAGCGGGAGATCAGGCAAAAACATTCAGTACTTC
.,.,TRBV7-2,TRBJ1-1,CASSSGLINTEAFF,TGTGCCAGCAGCTCGGGACTGATTAACACTGAAGCTTTCTTT
many,.,TRBV7-2,TRBJ1-1,CASSPGTGRAFF,TGTGCCAGCAGCCCCGGGACGGGGAGAGCTTTCTTT
.,.,TRBV5-1,TRBJ2-5,CASADGFGQETQYF,TGCGCCAGCGCCGACGGATTCGGACAAGAGACCCAGTACTTC
few,.,TRBV29-1,TRBJ1-3,CSTQFGTGNTIYF,TGCAGCACCCAGTTCGGGACTGGAAACACCATATATTTT
.,.,TRBV7-9,TRBJ2-3,CASSLGKDTQYF,TGTGCCAGCAGCTTAGGGAAAGATACGCAGTATTTT
few,.,TRBV24-1,TRBJ2-3,CATSDSLGLSGTDTQYF,TGTGCCACCAGTGATTCGCTCGGGCTTTCGGGCACAGATACGCAGTATTTT
few,TRBD2,TRBV7-9,TRBJ2-1,CASSSRAGGRYNEQFF,TGTGCCAGCAGTTCCCGGGCGGGGGGTCGGTACAATGAGCAGTTCTTC
few,.,TRBV12-3/TRBV12-4,TRBJ1-6,CASSTGFATYNSPLHF,TGTGCCAGCAGTACAGGGTTTGCCACCTATAATTCACCCCTCCACTTT
.,.,TRBV7-2,TRBJ2-2,CASGRGNTGELFF,TGTGCCAGCGGCAGGGGGAACACCGGGGAGCTGTTTTTT
.,.,TRBV20-1,TRBJ1-1,CSAFRGGDTEAFF,TGCAGTGCCTTCCGGGGGGGGGACACTGAAGCTTTCTTT
.,.,TRBV20-1,TRBJ2-1,CSASFDEQFF,TGCAGTGCTAGTTTCGATGAGCAGTTCTTC
.,TRBD2,TRBV5-1,TRBJ2-5,CASSFQLAGVLETQYF,TGCGCCAGCAGCTTCCAACTAGCGGGAGTTCTAGAGACCCAGTACTTC
.,.,TRBV12-3/TRBV12-4,TRBJ1-2,CASSLAGAQSYGYTF,TGTGCCAGCAGTTTAGCGGGGGCTCAATCCTATGGCTACACCTTC
.,.,TRBV12-3/TRBV12-4,TRBJ1-1,CASSFRGGVTEAFF,TGTGCCAGCAGTTTTCGAGGGGGGGTGACTGAAGCTTTCTTT
.,TRBD2,TRBV14,TRBJ2-2,CASSQLAGTNTGELFF,TGTGCCAGCAGCCAGTTAGCGGGGACGAACACCGGGGAGCTGTTTTTT
few,.,TRBV5-6,TRBJ1-2,CASSYYWTGGYTF,TGTGCCAGCAGCTACTATTGGACTGGTGGCTACACCTTC